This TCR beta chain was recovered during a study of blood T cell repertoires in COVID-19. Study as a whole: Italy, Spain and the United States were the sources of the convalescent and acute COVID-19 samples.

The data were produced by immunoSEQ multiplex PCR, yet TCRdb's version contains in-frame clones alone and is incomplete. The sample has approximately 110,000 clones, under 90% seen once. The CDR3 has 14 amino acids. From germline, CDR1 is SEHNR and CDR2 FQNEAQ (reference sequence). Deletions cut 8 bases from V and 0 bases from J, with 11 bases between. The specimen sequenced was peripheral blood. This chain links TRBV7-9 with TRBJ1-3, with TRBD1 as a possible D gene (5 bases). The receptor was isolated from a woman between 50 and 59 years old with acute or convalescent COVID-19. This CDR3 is CASLDNPSGNTIYF. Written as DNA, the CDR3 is TGTGCCAGCCTGGACAACCCCTCTGGAAACACCATATATTTT.